The clone carrying this TCR beta chain was seen a handful of times. Its antigen is undetermined. This entry is derived from a study of T-cell memory formation after mild COVID-19. After 5'RACE with constant-segment primers, TCR alpha and TCR beta cDNA libraries carrying sample barcodes and UMIs were obtained. TCRdb passed the 5' RACE reads through MiXCR, listing each CDR3 protein once. The repertoire holds hundreds of thousands of distinct CDR3 sequences, with roughly 8.2% as singletons. General study results and limits: Those CD4+ clones that contracted were mainly in CM and EM (CD8+ ones in EMRA). The finding that pre-infection memory included some responding clones suggested that cross-reactive memory joined. Later expanders leaned CD4+, whereas day 15 to 85 contracting clones were balanced CD4/CD8.

Trimming removed 2 bases from V and 3 bases from J, with 9 bases in between. The CDR3 loop spans 14 amino acids. Germline assignment: CDR1 MDHEN and CDR2 SYDVKM. J is TRBJ2-3 and V is TRBV28; D remains unclear. Sequenced material: PBMCs or a T cell subset sorted from them (not recorded which). The receptor was isolated from a man aged 18 to 30 who had mild COVID-19 (a few samples of this study predate the infection). Cell type and time point are not known. CDR3 protein: CASSLGQKTDTQYF. Written as DNA, the CDR3 is TGTGCCAGCAGTTTAGGGCAGAAAACAGATACGCAGTATTTT.